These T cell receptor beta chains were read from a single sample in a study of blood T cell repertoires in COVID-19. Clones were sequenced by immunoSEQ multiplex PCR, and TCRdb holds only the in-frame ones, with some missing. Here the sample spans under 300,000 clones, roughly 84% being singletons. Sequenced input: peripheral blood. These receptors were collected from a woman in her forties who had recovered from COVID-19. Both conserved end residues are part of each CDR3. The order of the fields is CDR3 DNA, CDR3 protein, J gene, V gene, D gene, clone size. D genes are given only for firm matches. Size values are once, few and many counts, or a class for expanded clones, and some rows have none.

cdr3_nt: TGTGCCAGCAGCTCCTTAGACAGGGCCAATCAGCCCCAGCATTTT; cdr3_aa: CASSSLDRANQPQHF; j_call: TRBJ1-5; v_call: TRBV7-2; d_call: TRBD1; clone_size: few
cdr3_nt: TGTGCCAGCAGCCCCCTCCCAGCGGGAATCAATGAGCAGTTCTTC; cdr3_aa: CASSPLPAGINEQFF; j_call: TRBJ2-1; v_call: TRBV9; d_call: TRBD2; clone_size: NA
cdr3_nt: TGTGCCTGGAGGCAGGACAGGTCTTCCTACGAGCAGTACTTC; cdr3_aa: CAWRQDRSSYEQYF; j_call: TRBJ2-7; v_call: TRBV30; d_call: TRBD1; clone_size: NA
cdr3_nt: TGTGCCAGTAGTAAGCTAGCGGGGTCCTACGAGCAGTACTTC; cdr3_aa: CASSKLAGSYEQYF; j_call: TRBJ2-7; v_call: TRBV19; d_call: TRBD2; clone_size: NA
cdr3_nt: TGTGCCAGCATTAGGACAGGAGAATATGGCTACACCTTC; cdr3_aa: CASIRTGEYGYTF; j_call: TRBJ1-2; v_call: TRBV25-1; d_call: TRBD1; clone_size: NA
cdr3_nt: TGTGCCAGCAGCTTTGGGGCTACGGGTTCACCCCTCCACTTT; cdr3_aa: CASSFGATGSPLHF; j_call: TRBJ1-6; v_call: TRBV7-2; d_call: NA; clone_size: once
cdr3_nt: TGTGCCTGGAGTCGCGGGGGCTCCTACAATGAGCAGTTCTTC; cdr3_aa: CAWSRGGSYNEQFF; j_call: TRBJ2-1; v_call: TRBV30; d_call: TRBD2; clone_size: NA
cdr3_nt: TGTGCCAGCAGCTTAGAAACGCTAGACTTCTACGAGCAGTACTTC; cdr3_aa: CASSLETLDFYEQYF; j_call: TRBJ2-7; v_call: TRBV11-3; d_call: NA; clone_size: NA
cdr3_nt: TGTGCCATCAGGATAGGGGGCTCGGAGACCCAGTACTTC; cdr3_aa: CAIRIGGSETQYF; j_call: TRBJ2-5; v_call: TRBV10-3; d_call: TRBD1; clone_size: NA
cdr3_nt: TGTGCCAGCAGGCCTAGCAGGGGTCAAGAGACCCAGTACTTC; cdr3_aa: CASRPSRGQETQYF; j_call: TRBJ2-5; v_call: TRBV6-5; d_call: NA; clone_size: NA
cdr3_nt: TGCAGTGCTAGTTTCCCGGGCTACAATGAGCAGTTCTTC; cdr3_aa: CSASFPGYNEQFF; j_call: TRBJ2-1; v_call: TRBV20-1; d_call: NA; clone_size: once
cdr3_nt: TGCGCCAGCAGTCCGAGGACAATGAACACCGGGGAGCTGTTTTTT; cdr3_aa: CASSPRTMNTGELFF; j_call: TRBJ2-2; v_call: TRBV4-3; d_call: NA; clone_size: NA
cdr3_nt: TGTGCCAGCAGCCCTATCTGGCTAGCGGGAGAGCAAGAGACCCAGTACTTC; cdr3_aa: CASSPIWLAGEQETQYF; j_call: TRBJ2-5; v_call: TRBV5-4; d_call: TRBD2; clone_size: NA
cdr3_nt: TGCGCCAGCAGCTTAGGTACAGGGGGCGGCTACACCTTC; cdr3_aa: CASSLGTGGGYTF; j_call: TRBJ1-2; v_call: TRBV5-1; d_call: TRBD1; clone_size: once
cdr3_nt: TGTGCCAGCAGCTTAGCGGGGACAGTGAACACCGGGGAGCTGTTTTTT; cdr3_aa: CASSLAGTVNTGELFF; j_call: TRBJ2-2; v_call: TRBV7-2; d_call: TRBD1; clone_size: NA
cdr3_nt: TGTGCCAGCAGCCTATCGGACAGGGGGGAGACCCAGTACTTC; cdr3_aa: CASSLSDRGETQYF; j_call: TRBJ2-5; v_call: TRBV5-8; d_call: TRBD1; clone_size: NA
cdr3_nt: TGTGCCAGTAGTCCGAAGGACAGCCCAACTAACTATGGCTACACCTTC; cdr3_aa: CASSPKDSPTNYGYTF; j_call: TRBJ1-2; v_call: TRBV19; d_call: NA; clone_size: NA
cdr3_nt: TGCAGCGTTGACGATTTTCAGGGAGGAAAACTGTTTTTT; cdr3_aa: CSVDDFQGGKLFF; j_call: TRBJ1-4; v_call: TRBV29-1; d_call: NA; clone_size: NA
cdr3_nt: TGTGCCAGCAGCCCGGAAGGGACAGGGACCGACGAGCAGTACTTC; cdr3_aa: CASSPEGTGTDEQYF; j_call: TRBJ2-7; v_call: TRBV7-9; d_call: TRBD1; clone_size: few
cdr3_nt: TGTGCCAGCTCACCGGGGACTAGCGGGTCTGGCACAGATACGCAGTATTTT; cdr3_aa: CASSPGTSGSGTDTQYF; j_call: TRBJ2-3; v_call: TRBV18; d_call: TRBD2; clone_size: once
cdr3_nt: TGTGCCAGCAGGGAACTAGAATCCTACGAGCAGTACTTC; cdr3_aa: CASRELESYEQYF; j_call: TRBJ2-7; v_call: TRBV5-6; d_call: NA; clone_size: NA
cdr3_nt: TGTGCCAGCAGTTTAGAGCGGCGTCGGGACATTCAGTACTTC; cdr3_aa: CASSLERRRDIQYF; j_call: TRBJ2-4; v_call: TRBV28; d_call: NA; clone_size: once
cdr3_nt: TGTGCCAGCAGCTTAGCAGGGGGCTATGGCTACACCTTC; cdr3_aa: CASSLAGGYGYTF; j_call: TRBJ1-2; v_call: TRBV7-9; d_call: NA; clone_size: NA
cdr3_nt: TGTGCCAGCAGAGTATCGGGACAGGGGGCGACGGGAAGCTCCTACAATGAGCAGTTCTTC; cdr3_aa: CASRVSGQGATGSSYNEQFF; j_call: TRBJ2-1; v_call: TRBV28; d_call: TRBD1; clone_size: NA
cdr3_nt: TGCAGCGTTGAACCGGCAGATACGCAGTATTTT; cdr3_aa: CSVEPADTQYF; j_call: TRBJ2-3; v_call: TRBV29-1; d_call: NA; clone_size: NA
cdr3_nt: TGTGCCAGCAGCCAAGACAGGGGGCTGGAGACCCAGTACTTC; cdr3_aa: CASSQDRGLETQYF; j_call: TRBJ2-5; v_call: TRBV3-1/TRBV3-2; d_call: TRBD1; clone_size: NA
cdr3_nt: TGTGCCAGCAGTTCCACGACAGGGATTGACGAGCAGTACTTC; cdr3_aa: CASSSTTGIDEQYF; j_call: TRBJ2-7; v_call: TRBV27; d_call: TRBD1; clone_size: NA
cdr3_nt: TGTGCTAGCACAGTATCATTACAGCCCCAGCATTTT; cdr3_aa: CASTVSLQPQHF; j_call: TRBJ1-5; v_call: TRBV28; d_call: NA; clone_size: NA
cdr3_nt: TGTGCCAGCAGTTACTCGACTTCGCTCGGAAACACCATATATTTT; cdr3_aa: CASSYSTSLGNTIYF; j_call: TRBJ1-3; v_call: TRBV6-5; d_call: NA; clone_size: NA
cdr3_nt: TGCGCCAGCAGCTTGTATTCTAGCACAGATACGCAGTATTTT; cdr3_aa: CASSLYSSTDTQYF; j_call: TRBJ2-3; v_call: TRBV5-1; d_call: NA; clone_size: NA
cdr3_nt: TGCGCCAGCAGCCAAGACCCAGTTGACGAGCAGTACTTC; cdr3_aa: CASSQDPVDEQYF; j_call: TRBJ2-7; v_call: TRBV4-3; d_call: NA; clone_size: NA
cdr3_nt: TGTGCCAGCAGTTACTCGACTAGCGGGGGCTACGAGCAGTACTTC; cdr3_aa: CASSYSTSGGYEQYF; j_call: TRBJ2-7; v_call: TRBV6-5; d_call: TRBD2; clone_size: NA
cdr3_nt: TGCAGCGTTCAGGGACTAGCGGGAGCCTACAATGAGCAGTTCTTC; cdr3_aa: CSVQGLAGAYNEQFF; j_call: TRBJ2-1; v_call: TRBV29-1; d_call: TRBD2; clone_size: NA
cdr3_nt: TGTGCCAGCAGTGAACCCTTTACTAGGGAGGATAACACCGGGGAGCTGTTTTTT; cdr3_aa: CASSEPFTREDNTGELFF; j_call: TRBJ2-2; v_call: TRBV6-1; d_call: NA; clone_size: once
cdr3_nt: TGTGCCACCAGTGATTTCCCCCTACTAGCGGGAGGGCTGGAGCAGTACTTC; cdr3_aa: CATSDFPLLAGGLEQYF; j_call: TRBJ2-7; v_call: TRBV24-1; d_call: TRBD2; clone_size: NA
cdr3_nt: TGTGCCAGCAGCCACACCGGGACCCAAGCGGGGCGCAATCAGCCCCAGCATTTT; cdr3_aa: CASSHTGTQAGRNQPQHF; j_call: TRBJ1-5; v_call: TRBV4-2; d_call: NA; clone_size: NA
cdr3_nt: TGTGCCAGCAGTTTGACTACCGGGACAGGGAGCGGGACCCAGTACTTC; cdr3_aa: CASSLTTGTGSGTQYF; j_call: TRBJ2-5; v_call: TRBV7-2; d_call: TRBD1; clone_size: NA
cdr3_nt: TGTGCCAGCAGCCAAGGACTAGCGGGAGGGCCTGAGCAGTTCTTC; cdr3_aa: CASSQGLAGGPEQFF; j_call: TRBJ2-1; v_call: TRBV3-1/TRBV3-2; d_call: TRBD2; clone_size: once
cdr3_nt: TGCGCCAGCAGTGAGGGCCGCACCGGGGAGCTGTTTTTT; cdr3_aa: CASSEGRTGELFF; j_call: TRBJ2-2; v_call: TRBV10-2; d_call: NA; clone_size: NA
cdr3_nt: TGTGCCAGCAGCCCTATGGACAGGGCCGATACGCAGTATTTT; cdr3_aa: CASSPMDRADTQYF; j_call: TRBJ2-3; v_call: TRBV7-6; d_call: TRBD1; clone_size: NA
cdr3_nt: TGTGCCAGCAGTCCATGGACAGGGGGCATCAACTATGGCTACACCTTC; cdr3_aa: CASSPWTGGINYGYTF; j_call: TRBJ1-2; v_call: TRBV2; d_call: TRBD1; clone_size: NA
cdr3_nt: TGTGCCAGCAGCTTAGTAGCGGGGGGGACGAGTGAGCAGTTCTTC; cdr3_aa: CASSLVAGGTSEQFF; j_call: TRBJ2-1; v_call: TRBV7-9; d_call: TRBD2; clone_size: NA